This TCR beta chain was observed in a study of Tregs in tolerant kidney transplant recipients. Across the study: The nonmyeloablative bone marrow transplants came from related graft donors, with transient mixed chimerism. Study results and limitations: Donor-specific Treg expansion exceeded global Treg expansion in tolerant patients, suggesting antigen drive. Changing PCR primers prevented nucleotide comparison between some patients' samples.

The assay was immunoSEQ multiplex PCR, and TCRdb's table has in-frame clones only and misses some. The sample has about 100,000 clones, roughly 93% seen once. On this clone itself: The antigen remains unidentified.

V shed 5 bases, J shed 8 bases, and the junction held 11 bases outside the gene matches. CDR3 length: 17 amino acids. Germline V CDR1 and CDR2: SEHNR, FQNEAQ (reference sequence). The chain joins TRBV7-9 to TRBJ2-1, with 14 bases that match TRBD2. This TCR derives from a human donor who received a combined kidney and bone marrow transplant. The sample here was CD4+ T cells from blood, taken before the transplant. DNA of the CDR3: TGTGCCAGCAGCCCAGTCGCGCCGGGACTAGCGGGAGATGAGCAGTTCTTC. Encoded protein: CASSPVAPGLAGDEQFF. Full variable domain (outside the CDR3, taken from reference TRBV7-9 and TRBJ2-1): DTGVSQNPRHKITKRGQNVTFRCDPISEHNRLYWYRQTLGQGPEFLTYFQNEAQLEKSRLLSDRFSAERPKGSFSTLEIQRTEQGDSAMYLCASSPVAPGLAGDEQFFGPGTRLTVL.